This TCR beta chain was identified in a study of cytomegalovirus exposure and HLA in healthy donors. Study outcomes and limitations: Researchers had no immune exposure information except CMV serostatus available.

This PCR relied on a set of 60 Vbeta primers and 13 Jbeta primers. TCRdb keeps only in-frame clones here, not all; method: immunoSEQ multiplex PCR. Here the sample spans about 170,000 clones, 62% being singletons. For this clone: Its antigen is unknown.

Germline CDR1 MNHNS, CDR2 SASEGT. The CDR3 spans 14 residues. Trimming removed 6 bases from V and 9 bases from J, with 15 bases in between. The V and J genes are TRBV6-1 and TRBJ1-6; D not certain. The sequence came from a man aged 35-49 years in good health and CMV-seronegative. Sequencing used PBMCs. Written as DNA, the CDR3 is TGTGCCAGCAGCGATGAAATACAGACTTCACCCCTCCACTTT. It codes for CASSDEIQTSPLHF.